This is a list of T cell receptor beta chains from one sample in a study of blood T cells in healthy people across ages. TCRdb called the 5' RACE reads again in MiXCR, with one record for every CDR3 protein. The sample lists some 760,000 distinct CDR3 sequences, 20% to 25% occurring once. The same specimen was also included in a second study, on T cells of mothers and their children.

Sequencing used blood. Receptor source: a boy aged 5-17 years in good health. The CDR3 runs from the conserved cysteine through the conserved F or W. D genes are given only for firm matches. Some rows mark clone size as missing; the rest say once, few, many or name a class of expanded clone.

d_call j_call v_call clone_size cdr3_aa cdr3_nt
TRBD1 TRBJ1-4 TRBV2 few CASSVATGSGEKLFF TGTGCCAGCAGCGTGGCGACAGGGTCGGGTGAAAAACTGTTTTTT
NA TRBJ1-6 TRBV5-1 NA CASSLDRRNSPLHF TGCGCCAGCAGCTTGGACAGGCGGAATTCACCCCTCCACTTT
TRBD2 TRBJ2-7 TRBV5-1 few CASSLVVAGTYEQYF TGCGCCAGCAGCTTGGTAGTAGCGGGCACCTACGAGCAGTACTTC
NA TRBJ1-6 TRBV21-1 NA CASSKALTDGEPLHF TGTGCCAGCAGCAAAGCGCTAACTGACGGGGAACCCCTCCACTTT
TRBD2 TRBJ2-7 TRBV9 NA CASSLTSGSSAEQYF TGTGCCAGCAGCTTAACTAGCGGGAGTTCTGCCGAGCAGTACTTC
TRBD2 TRBJ2-5 TRBV4-2 few CASSPSTSGGLETQYF TGTGCCAGCAGCCCATCTACTAGCGGGGGGCTCGAGACCCAGTACTTC
TRBD2 TRBJ2-7 TRBV20-1 NA CSARDGGRSPEGEQYF TGCAGTGCTAGAGACGGCGGGAGGTCCCCCGAGGGCGAGCAGTACTTC
NA TRBJ2-1 TRBV24-1 NA CATSDPLGAVTYNEQFF TGTGCCACCAGTGACCCCCTTGGGGCAGTCACTTACAATGAGCAGTTCTTC
NA TRBJ2-5 TRBV20-1 NA CSARDMWDIRGHQETQYF TGCAGTGCTAGAGATATGTGGGACATCAGGGGCCATCAAGAGACCCAGTACTTC
NA TRBJ2-2 TRBV12-3/TRBV12-4 few CASSFLGGANTGELFF TGTGCCAGCAGTTTTCTCGGGGGCGCGAACACCGGGGAGCTGTTTTTT
NA TRBJ2-2 TRBV29-1 few CSVRPWLNTGELFF TGCAGCGTCCGGCCCTGGTTGAACACCGGGGAGCTGTTTTTT
TRBD2 TRBJ2-1 TRBV28 few CASSFLAGGHEQFF TGTGCCAGCAGCTTCCTAGCGGGAGGGCATGAGCAGTTCTTC
TRBD1 TRBJ1-1 TRBV29-1 NA CSVSTGSNTEAFF TGCAGCGTCTCGACAGGGTCGAACACTGAAGCTTTCTTT
NA TRBJ2-3 TRBV7-3 NA CASSLRAGSTDTQYF TGTGCCAGCAGCTTACGGGCGGGGAGCACAGATACGCAGTATTTT
TRBD2 TRBJ2-1 TRBV4-3 few CASSQDLGLAYNEQFF TGCGCCAGCAGCCAAGATCTGGGACTAGCCTACAATGAGCAGTTCTTC
TRBD2 TRBJ2-1 TRBV7-2 few CASSRGGWNEQFF TGTGCCAGCTCGCGGGGGGGCTGGAATGAGCAGTTCTTC
TRBD2 TRBJ2-1 TRBV7-9 few CASSLTRLADNEQFF TGTGCCAGCAGCTTAACCCGACTAGCCGACAATGAGCAGTTCTTC
NA TRBJ2-5 TRBV9 NA CASSVGLWGVEETQYF TGTGCCAGCAGCGTAGGTCTATGGGGGGTGGAAGAGACCCAGTACTTC
TRBD2 TRBJ2-7 TRBV7-2 few CASSSQGTSGGWQYF TGTGCCAGCAGCTCCCAAGGGACTAGCGGGGGGTGGCAGTACTTC
TRBD1 TRBJ1-4 TRBV20-1 few CSAREGTGGTNEKLFF TGCAGTGCTAGAGAGGGGACAGGTGGAACTAATGAAAAACTGTTTTTT
NA TRBJ1-4 TRBV20-1 few CSARHSQGEKLFF TGCAGTGCCAGACACTCTCAGGGTGAAAAACTGTTTTTT
NA TRBJ1-1 TRBV20-1 few CSARDGVYTEAFF TGCAGTGCTAGAGATGGCGTATACACTGAAGCTTTCTTT
TRBD2 TRBJ2-7 TRBV28 NA CASIPLAGTYEQYF TGTGCCAGCATTCCGTTAGCGGGAACCTACGAGCAGTACTTC
TRBD2 TRBJ2-1 TRBV10-3 few CAISAGLAGLSSYNEQFF TGTGCCATCAGTGCTGGACTAGCGGGGTTAAGCTCCTACAATGAGCAGTTCTTC
TRBD1 TRBJ2-1 TRBV24-1 NA CAASDFNRGINDEQFF TGTGCCGCCAGTGATTTTAACAGGGGTATTAACGATGAGCAGTTCTTC
NA TRBJ2-1 TRBV18 NA CASSPTYEAYNEQFF TGTGCCAGCTCACCTACCTACGAGGCCTACAATGAGCAGTTCTTC
NA TRBJ1-1 TRBV2 NA CASRPLNKRPEAFF TGTGCCAGCAGACCCCTCAATAAGAGGCCTGAAGCTTTCTTT
NA TRBJ2-5 TRBV4-3 few CASSQDVDNQETQYF TGCGCCAGCAGCCAAGATGTGGACAACCAAGAGACCCAGTACTTC
NA TRBJ2-4 TRBV2 NA CAIRPLDKNIQYF TGTGCCATACGTCCTTTGGACAAAAACATTCAGTACTTC
NA TRBJ2-5 TRBV20-1 NA CSASQGYQETQYF TGCAGTGCTAGTCAGGGGTACCAAGAGACCCAGTACTTC
NA TRBJ2-5 TRBV5-1 few CASSDRSQETQYF TGCGCCAGCAGCGACAGAAGCCAAGAGACCCAGTACTTC
NA TRBJ1-4 TRBV20-1 NA CSARDPIRRGVEKLFF TGCAGTGCTAGAGATCCAATACGTAGGGGCGTTGAAAAACTGTTTTTT
NA TRBJ1-1 TRBV3-1 NA CASSPASYTEAFF TGTGCCAGCAGCCCAGCGAGCTACACTGAAGCTTTCTTT
NA TRBJ2-3 TRBV5-1 NA CASKPGNTDTQYF TGCGCCTCAAAGCCGGGGAACACAGATACGCAGTATTTT
NA TRBJ2-7 TRBV12-3/TRBV12-4 NA CASSLRGAEQYF TGTGCCAGCAGTTTGCGGGGCGCCGAGCAGTACTTC
NA TRBJ2-4 TRBV12-5 NA CAVFNGDLAKNIQSF TGTGCTGTCTTCAATGGGGACCTAGCCAAAAACATTCAGTCCTTC
NA TRBJ2-1 TRBV6-2/TRBV6-3 NA CASSRISEVNNEQFF TGTGCCAGCTCGAGAATCTCCGAGGTGAACAATGAGCAGTTCTTC